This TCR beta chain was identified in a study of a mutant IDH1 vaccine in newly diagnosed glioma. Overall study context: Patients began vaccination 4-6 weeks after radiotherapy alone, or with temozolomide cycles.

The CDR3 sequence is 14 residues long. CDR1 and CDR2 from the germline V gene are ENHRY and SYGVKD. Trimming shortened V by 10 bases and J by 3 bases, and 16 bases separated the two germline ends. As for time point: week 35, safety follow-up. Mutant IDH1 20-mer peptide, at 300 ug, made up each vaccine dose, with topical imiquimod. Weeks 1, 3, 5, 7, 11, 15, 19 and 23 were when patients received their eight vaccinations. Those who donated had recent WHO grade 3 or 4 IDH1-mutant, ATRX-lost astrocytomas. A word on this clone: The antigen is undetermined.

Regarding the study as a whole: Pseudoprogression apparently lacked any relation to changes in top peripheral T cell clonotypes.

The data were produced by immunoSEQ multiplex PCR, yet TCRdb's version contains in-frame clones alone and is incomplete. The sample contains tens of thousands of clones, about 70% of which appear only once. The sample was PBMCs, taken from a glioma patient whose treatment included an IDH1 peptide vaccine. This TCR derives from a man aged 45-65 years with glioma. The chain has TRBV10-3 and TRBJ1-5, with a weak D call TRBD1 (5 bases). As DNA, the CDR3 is TGTGCCACAGGGCCAGGTCGGAACAATCAGCCCCAGCATTTT. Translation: CATGPGRNNQPQHF.